Below are 28 T cell receptor beta chains sequenced from a single sample in a study of CD8 T cells in ankylosing spondylitis. TCRdb reprocessed the 5' RACE reads with MiXCR, giving one entry per CDR3 protein. The repertoire has about 240,000 distinct CDR3 sequences, 8% to 9.5% of them found once; the top ten carry over 6.5%. Specimen: blood, either unsorted or a sorted T cell fraction (not recorded which). The receptors come from a male donor with ankylosing spondylitis or in good health (not recorded which).

Comment on this clonotype: Just one base apart from a much larger clone, this may be a read error. V gene TRBV20-1 combines with J gene TRBJ1-5, with D perhaps TRBD1 (5 bases). The CDR3 has 15 amino acids. Germline V lookup: CDR1 DFQATT, CDR2 SNEGSKA (reference sequence). CDR3 sequence: CCARSGGGRNQPQHF. CDR3 DNA sequence: TGCTGTGCTAGAAGTGGGGGGGGTCGAAATCAGCCCCAGCATTTT.

This clonotype was seen only a few times. The chain couples TRBV3-1 to TRBJ1-3, with D unresolved. The CDR3 extends over 15 amino acids. Per the germline V gene, CDR1 is LGHDT and CDR2 is YNNKEL (reference sequence). V gave up 4 bases and J gave up 3 bases, with 13 bases separating them. CDR3 nucleotide sequence: TGTGCCAGCAGCCCATACTACGGGGTTGGAAACACCATATATTTT. Its translation is CASSPYYGVGNTIYF. Looking up the rest from reference TRBV3-1 and TRBJ1-3 gives the full variable domain: DTAVSQTPKYLVTQMGNDKSIKCEQNLGHDTMYWYKQDSKKFLKIMFSYNNKELIINETVPNRFSPKSPDKAHLNLHINSLELGDSAVYFCASSPYYGVGNTIYFGEGSWLTVV.

This clonotype was counted many times. The chain joins TRBV20-1 to TRBJ2-7, with 10 bases that match TRBD2. Germline CDR1 reads DFQATT; CDR2 reads SNEGSKA (reference sequence). The CDR3 length is 13 residues. Trimming at V came to 6 bases and at J to 6 bases, leaving 8 bases not matched to a gene. The CDR3 sequence is CSARRLAGVEQYF. As DNA, the CDR3 is TGCAGTGCCCGCCGGCTAGCGGGGGTCGAGCAGTACTTC.

This clonotype appeared many times. This chain joins TRBV4-3 and TRBJ2-2; D unclear. The ends were cut back, 0 bases at V and 0 bases at J, with 8 bases in the middle. Germline V CDR1 and CDR2: LGHNA, YSLEER. CDR3 length: 16 residues. CDR3 bases: TGCGCCAGCAGCCAAGATCGAGTAACGAACACCGGGGAGCTGTTTTTT. Its protein product is CASSQDRVTNTGELFF.

This clonotype came up a few times. The V and J genes are TRBV30 and TRBJ2-1; 10 nucleotides match TRBD2. The ends lost 0 bases at V and 10 bases at J; junction bases unmatched: 6. CDR1 is GTSNPN and CDR2 is SVGIG in the germline V gene (reference sequence). There are 14 residues in the CDR3. Here the CDR3 reads CAWSVSGRAREQFF. The CDR3 DNA is TGTGCCTGGAGTGTGAGCGGGAGGGCCCGAGAGCAGTTCTTC.

The CDR3 sequence is CASSYGQGFQPQHF. The CDR3 DNA is TGTGCCAGCAGTTACGGACAGGGGTTTCAGCCCCAGCATTTT. The gene calls are TRBV6-5 and TRBJ1-5; 9 nucleotides align to TRBD1. With 2 bases clipped from V and 6 bases from J, the junction kept 2 bases outside the gene matches. The germline CDR1 and CDR2 sequences are MNHEY and SVGAGI. The CDR3 runs to 14 residues.

This clonotype has at least ten counts. The chain links TRBV7-2 to TRBJ1-4; possibly TRBD1 for D (5 bases). CDR1 and CDR2 from the germline V gene are SGHTA and FQGNSA. The CDR3 sequence is 13 residues long. The ends were cut back, 5 bases at V and 8 bases at J, with 12 bases in the middle. Here the CDR3 reads CASSLWGGEKLFF. DNA for the CDR3: TGTGCCAGCAGCCTTTGGGGGGGGGAAAAACTGTTTTTT.

This clonotype was detected ten times or more. This chain uses TRBV25-1 with TRBJ2-5; D is ambiguous. Trimming removed 1 base at V and 2 bases at J, with 8 bases between. The germline CDR1 and CDR2 sequences are MGHDK and SYGVNS. The CDR3 covers 14 residues. CDR3 sequence reads: CASSEFALQETQYF. The CDR3, as DNA: TGTGCCAGCAGTGAATTCGCCCTACAAGAGACCCAGTACTTC.

This clonotype was found many times. The rearrangement links TRBV20-1 to TRBJ2-1; 9 bases agree with TRBD2. The CDR3 is made up of 15 amino acids. V dropped 0 bases and J dropped 8; count of bases not matched to a gene: 8. From germline, CDR1 is DFQATT and CDR2 SNEGSKA (reference sequence). The CDR3 DNA follows: TGCAGTGCTAGAGATCCCCAGCGGGAGGTCCATGAGCAGTTCTTC. As protein: CSARDPQREVHEQFF.

The chain is built from TRBV20-1 and TRBJ2-1; 9 bases match TRBD2. From germline, CDR1 is DFQATT and CDR2 SNEGSKA (reference sequence). The V segment lost 7 bases and the J segment 6 bases; nucleotides outside the gene matches: 13. This CDR3 region has 15 residues. Here the CDR3 reads CSVPSWGAGGNEQFF. The CDR3 DNA is TGCAGTGTTCCTTCATGGGGAGCGGGAGGCAATGAGCAGTTCTTC.

The rearrangement uses TRBV7-2 and TRBJ1-5, with 7 bases matching TRBD1. Germline values: CDR1 SGHTA, CDR2 FQGNSA. The CDR3 has 15 amino acids. J gave up 4 bases and V 5 bases, and 8 bases lay outside the gene matches. The CDR3: CASSRGDSRNQPQHF. The CDR3, as DNA: TGTGCCAGCAGCCGAGGGGACAGCAGAAATCAGCCCCAGCATTTT.

This clonotype was observed a few times. The V and J genes are TRBV7-9 and TRBJ2-4; D may be TRBD2 (5 bases). From germline, CDR1 is SEHNR and CDR2 FQNEAQ (reference sequence). With 2 bases removed from V and 8 bases from J, the gap between germline ends came to 10 bases. The CDR3 totals 13 residues. The CDR3 here is CASSLLGEDIQYF. CDR3 nucleotide sequence: TGTGCCAGCAGCTTACTGGGAGAGGACATTCAGTACTTC.

This clonotype came up many times. The genes are TRBV29-1 and TRBJ2-3; 9 bases agree with TRBD2. V dropped 1 base and J dropped 2; count of bases not matched to a gene: 4. The CDR3 is 15 amino acids. Germline CDR1 SQVTM, CDR2 ANQGSEA. This chain's CDR3 is CSVEGTSDATDTQYF. Written as DNA, the CDR3 is TGCAGCGTTGAAGGGACTAGCGACGCCACAGATACGCAGTATTTT.

The CDR3 sequence: CSARWQDWGETQYF. The CDR3 nucleotides are TGCAGTGCTAGGTGGCAGGACTGGGGGGAGACCCAGTACTTC. The chain employs TRBV20-1 and TRBJ2-5; D is possibly TRBD1 or TRBD2 (5 bases each). The CDR3 is 14 amino acids. Trimming cost V 3 bases and J 5 bases, with 16 bases left between them. Germline V lookup: CDR1 DFQATT, CDR2 SNEGSKA (reference sequence).

This clonotype was counted at least ten times. The rearrangement joins TRBV2 to TRBJ1-2; 7 bases fit TRBD1. Germline values: CDR1 SNHLY, CDR2 FYNNEI. The CDR3 extends over 17 amino acids. V was clipped by 2 bases and J by 1 base; unmatched bases: 10. The CDR3: CASSESSPGGINYGYTF. For the CDR3, the DNA is TGTGCCAGCAGTGAATCCTCCCCAGGGGGTATTAACTATGGCTACACCTTC.

This clonotype was seen at least ten times. V usage is TRBV10-3 and J usage is TRBJ1-3, with D possibly TRBD1 on 6 matching bases. Germline loops: CDR1 ENHRY, CDR2 SYGVKD. The CDR3 loop spans 14 amino acids. The germline V and J ends were trimmed by 2 bases and 1 base, with 6 bases remaining between them. This CDR3 reads CAISEQGSGNTIYF. The CDR3 coding sequence is TGTGCCATCAGTGAGCAGGGGTCTGGAAACACCATATATTTT.

The J gene is TRBJ1-6, the V gene TRBV20-1; D perhaps matches TRBD1 (6 bases). Germline lookup yields CDR1 DFQATT and CDR2 SNEGSKA (reference sequence). The CDR3 is 16 amino acids. Trimming removed 0 bases at V and 5 bases at J, with 14 bases between. The CDR3: CSARDPRGGNNSPLHF. The CDR3 DNA reads as TGCAGTGCTAGAGATCCCAGGGGTGGGAATAATTCACCCCTCCACTTT.

This clonotype was detected many times. The chain recombines TRBV5-5 with TRBJ1-5; D unclear. The CDR3 contains 15 residues. CDR1 and CDR2 from the germline V gene are SGHKS and YYEKEE (reference sequence). V was pared by 0 bases and J by 2 bases, with 9 bases between. CDR3 region: CASSLEGFGNQPQHF. DNA of the CDR3: TGTGCCAGCAGCTTGGAAGGGTTTGGCAATCAGCCCCAGCATTTT.

This clonotype was detected ten times or more. V is TRBV5-1 and J is TRBJ1-1; TRBD1 matches 10 bases. This CDR3 contains 14 residues. Germline values: CDR1 SGHRS, CDR2 YFSETQ. V was pared by 4 bases and J by 4 bases, with 4 bases of the junction left unmatched. CDR3 amino acids: CASSADRGGTEAFF. The CDR3 bases are TGCGCCAGCAGCGCGGACAGGGGGGGCACTGAAGCTTTCTTT.

This clonotype was observed at least ten times. The rearrangement uses TRBV6-1 and TRBJ2-2, with D tentatively TRBD1 or TRBD2 (5 bases each). CDR1 is MNHNS, CDR2 SASEGT, per germline. The CDR3 spans 14 residues. The V end was cut by 3 bases, the J end by 6 bases, with 11 bases between. CDR3 sequence reads: CASSDRGPPGELFF. The CDR3 coding sequence is TGTGCCAGCAGTGACCGGGGACCCCCCGGGGAGCTGTTTTTT.

The genes are TRBV5-1 and TRBJ1-1, with D perhaps matching TRBD1 (5 bases). The CDR3 has 15 residues. CDR1 is SGHRS and CDR2 is YFSETQ in the germline V gene. V dropped 0 bases and J dropped 4 bases, with 13 bases sitting between them. CDR3 region: CASSLEARGGTEAFF. CDR3 DNA sequence: TGCGCCAGCAGCTTGGAAGCCCGGGGGGGCACTGAAGCTTTCTTT.

This clonotype was counted many times. The J gene is TRBJ2-4, the V gene TRBV5-6, with 9 bases fitting TRBD2. There are 19 residues in the CDR3. Germline assignment: CDR1 SGHDT and CDR2 YYEEEE. Unmatched junction bases numbered 16, after V lost 3 bases and J lost 3 bases. This CDR3 reads CASSSRSGLAGTVKNIQYF. CDR3 nucleotides: TGTGCCAGCAGCTCGCGGTCCGGCCTAGCGGGGACGGTCAAAAACATTCAGTACTTC. The full variable domain, its missing parts supplied by reference TRBV5-6 and TRBJ2-4, is DAGVTQSPTHLIKTRGQQVTLRCSPKSGHDTVSWYQQALGQGPQFIFQYYEEEERQRGNFPDRFSGHQFPNYSSELNVNALLLGDSALYLCASSSRSGLAGTVKNIQYFGAGTRLSVL.

This clonotype was seen repeatedly, ten times or more. The chain combines TRBV6-5 with TRBJ1-1, with D maybe TRBD1 (5 bases). The CDR3 runs to 14 residues. V lost 0 bases and J 6 bases, leaving 11 bases between the germline ends. The germline V gene encodes CDR1 MNHEY and CDR2 SVGAGI. CDR3 sequence reads: CASSYSTWGAEAFF. Here the CDR3 DNA reads TGTGCCAGCAGTTACTCGACCTGGGGGGCTGAAGCTTTCTTT.

This clonotype was found many times. The chain uses TRBV5-1 and TRBJ2-2, with 7 bases lining up with TRBD2. Germline trimming cut 3 bases from V and 7 bases from J; bases unmatched to any gene: 9. This CDR3 contains 15 residues. Per the germline V gene, CDR1 is SGHRS and CDR2 is YFSETQ. CDR3 bases: TGCGCCAGCAGCTCCCAAGCGGGACGAAGCGGGGAGCTGTTTTTT. The encoded protein is CASSSQAGRSGELFF.

This clonotype was detected many times. CDR3 in amino acids: CASSPGLAVTDTQYF. The CDR3 nucleotides read TGCGCCAGCAGCCCCGGACTAGCGGTCACAGATACGCAGTATTTT. The chain has TRBV5-1 and TRBJ2-3, with 10 nucleotides matching TRBD2. The V segment lost 4 bases and the J segment 2 bases; nucleotides outside the gene matches: 4. CDR1 SGHRS and CDR2 YFSETQ come from the germline V gene. The CDR3 runs 15 residues.

This clonotype was detected ten times or more. The chain uses TRBV5-8 and TRBJ1-1; D is unclear. V lost 6 bases and J 5 bases, leaving 26 bases between the germline ends. The CDR3 has 17 residues. Per germline, CDR1 SGHTS and CDR2 YDEGEE. CDR3 nucleotides: TGTGCCAGCACCTTACCTACCGGTATTCCCCCAAGGACTGAAGCTTTCTTT. This codes for CASTLPTGIPPRTEAFF.

A note on this clonotype: A read error may be the cause here, since a much bigger clone is one base away. This sequence joins TRBV20-1 and TRBJ2-4, with TRBD1 matching over 7 bases. The end of the DNA aligns better with TRBJ2-1, so the J call may be wrong. The germline V gene encodes CDR1 DFQATT and CDR2 SNEGSKA (reference sequence). CDR3 length: 14 residues. CDR3 loop: CSAPTTGPKNIQFF. The CDR3 DNA is TGCAGTGCTCCCACGACAGGGCCCAAAAACATTCAGTTCTTC.

The chain employs TRBV4-2 and TRBJ2-1; D remains unclear. V lost 10 bases to trimming and J lost 6 bases, with 19 bases between them. Germline CDR1 LGHNA, CDR2 YNFKEQ. There are 14 residues in the CDR3. Here the CDR3 DNA reads TGTGCCATGGGCCCCGGACCTCTTGTCAATGAGCAGTTCTTC. Translation gives CAMGPGPLVNEQFF.